This T cell receptor (beta chain) was sequenced during a study of OX40 agonist ivuxolimab in advanced cancers. A remark on this clone: The antigen is unknown.

The assay was immunoSEQ multiplex PCR, and TCRdb's table has in-frame clones only and misses some. This sample has 30,000 to 35,000 clones, with 90% to 95% found just once. V lost 6 bases to trimming and J lost 2 bases, with 7 bases between them. The CDR3 sequence is 11 residues long. Germline-derived CDR1 and CDR2 are DFQATT and SNEGSKA (reference sequence). Study-wide results and caveats: Dosing at 0.1 to 3.0 mg/kg was accompanied by clonal expansion of CD4+ and CD8+ blood T cells by week 6.

Specimen: CD4+ or CD8+ T cells sorted from blood, collected in a trial of the OX40 agonist ivuxolimab. The chain uses TRBV20-1 and TRBJ1-1, with no clear D. This receptor was identified in an adult with an advanced solid tumor such as melanoma, head and neck, liver or kidney cancer. The CDR3 DNA reads TGCAGTGCGGATCTTAACACTGAAGCTTTCTTT. Encoded protein: CSADLNTEAFF.